These T cell receptor beta chains were read from a single sample in a study of CD8+CD57+ T cells in acquired aplastic anemia. TCRdb itself ran the reads through MiXCR, one entry per CDR3 protein. Of 150,000 or so distinct CDR3 sequences listed, roughly half are singletons. The source material was sorted CD4+, CD8+, or CD8+CD57+ T cells (not recorded which) from PBMCs. Source of these receptors: a human donor with aplastic anemia. The CDR3 runs from the conserved cysteine through the conserved F or W. Each record gives: J gene, clone size, D gene, V gene, CDR3 DNA, CDR3 protein. D genes are given only for firm matches. A clone size is listed for some rows: how often the clone was seen (once, few, many), or a class if it is expanded.

J gene: TRBJ2-7; clone size: few; D gene: -; V gene: TRBV7-9; CDR3 DNA: TGTGCCAGCAGCCCCGTTTTAGAGCAGTACTTC; CDR3 protein: CASSPVLEQYF
J gene: TRBJ1-2; clone size: many; D gene: -; V gene: TRBV2; CDR3 DNA: TGTGCCAGCTCGGGTCCGACTGCCCTTAACTATGGCTACACCTTC; CDR3 protein: CASSGPTALNYGYTF
J gene: TRBJ1-2; clone size: many; D gene: TRBD1; V gene: TRBV9; CDR3 DNA: TGTGCCAGCAGCGTAGGGGCAGGGGGCGCGGGCTATGGCTACACCTTC; CDR3 protein: CASSVGAGGAGYGYTF
J gene: TRBJ1-4; clone size: many; D gene: TRBD1; V gene: TRBV5-1; CDR3 DNA: TGCGCCAGCAGCTTCGGACAGGGCGCTAATGAAAAACTGTTTTTT; CDR3 protein: CASSFGQGANEKLFF
J gene: TRBJ1-2; clone size: many; D gene: -; V gene: TRBV5-4; CDR3 DNA: TGTGCCAGCAGCTTGACAGGATCTTATGGCTACACCTTC; CDR3 protein: CASSLTGSYGYTF
J gene: TRBJ1-4; clone size: -; D gene: -; V gene: TRBV2; CDR3 DNA: TGTGCCAGCAGTTCCCACAGGCTAACTAATGAAAAACTGTTTTTT; CDR3 protein: CASSSHRLTNEKLFF
J gene: TRBJ2-1; clone size: -; D gene: TRBD1; V gene: TRBV4-2; CDR3 DNA: TGTGCCAGCAGCCACGGACTTCCAGGGGGCTCCTACAATGAGCAGTTCTTC; CDR3 protein: CASSHGLPGGSYNEQFF
J gene: TRBJ1-4; clone size: -; D gene: TRBD1; V gene: TRBV24-1; CDR3 DNA: TGTGCCACCAGTGATACAGGACAGGGAGGTGAAAAACTGTTTTTT; CDR3 protein: CATSDTGQGGEKLFF
J gene: TRBJ1-2; clone size: -; D gene: -; V gene: TRBV10-3; CDR3 DNA: TGTGCCATCAGTGATGGCGGCCCCTATGGCTACACCTTC; CDR3 protein: CAISDGGPYGYTF
J gene: TRBJ2-5; clone size: few; D gene: -; V gene: TRBV25-1; CDR3 DNA: TGTGCCAGCAGTGAACCAGGGAGGGAGACCCAGTACTTC; CDR3 protein: CASSEPGRETQYF
J gene: TRBJ2-3; clone size: many; D gene: -; V gene: TRBV20-1; CDR3 DNA: TGCAGTGCTAGATTTAGCCTCGCGGATACGCAGTATTTT; CDR3 protein: CSARFSLADTQYF
J gene: TRBJ2-1; clone size: -; D gene: -; V gene: TRBV20-1; CDR3 DNA: TGCAGTGCTAGGAGGGACCGCGATAAGCAGTTCTTC; CDR3 protein: CSARRDRDKQFF
J gene: TRBJ2-1; clone size: many; D gene: TRBD1; V gene: TRBV19; CDR3 DNA: TGTGCCAGTAGGAAACCGGGACAGGGATACAATGAGCAGTTCTTC; CDR3 protein: CASRKPGQGYNEQFF
J gene: TRBJ2-1; clone size: many; D gene: TRBD2; V gene: TRBV6-1; CDR3 DNA: TGTGCCAGCAGTCTTGGGACTACGTACAATGAGCAGTTCTTC; CDR3 protein: CASSLGTTYNEQFF
J gene: TRBJ1-5; clone size: -; D gene: -; V gene: TRBV12-3/TRBV12-4; CDR3 DNA: TGTGCCAGCAGTTTAGGTCCACGGGGTTATAGCAATCAGCCCCAGCATTTT; CDR3 protein: CASSLGPRGYSNQPQHF
J gene: TRBJ2-7; clone size: few; D gene: TRBD1; V gene: TRBV10-3; CDR3 DNA: TGTGCCATCAGTGAGCGGGACAGGGACTACGAGCAGTACTTC; CDR3 protein: CAISERDRDYEQYF
J gene: TRBJ2-7; clone size: few; D gene: -; V gene: TRBV15; CDR3 DNA: TGTGCCACCAGCAGAGATGTCAGGGGTAGCGAGCAGTACTTC; CDR3 protein: CATSRDVRGSEQYF
J gene: TRBJ1-1; clone size: many; D gene: -; V gene: TRBV20-1; CDR3 DNA: TGCAGTGCTAGACTCGGACACAGTGAAGCTTTCTTT; CDR3 protein: CSARLGHSEAFF
J gene: TRBJ1-5; clone size: -; D gene: -; V gene: TRBV15; CDR3 DNA: TGTGCCACCAGCAGAGGCCAGGTGGATCAGCCCCAGCATTTT; CDR3 protein: CATSRGQVDQPQHF
J gene: TRBJ1-4; clone size: -; D gene: TRBD1; V gene: TRBV2; CDR3 DNA: TGTGCCAGCACCCCGGGACAGGGGAGGACTAATGAAAAACTGTTTTTT; CDR3 protein: CASTPGQGRTNEKLFF
J gene: TRBJ2-6; clone size: few; D gene: TRBD1; V gene: TRBV7-2; CDR3 DNA: TGTGCCAGCAGCCTCGCCGGGACAGGCGTAAGCTCTGGGGCCAACGTCCTGACTTTC; CDR3 protein: CASSLAGTGVSSGANVLTF
J gene: TRBJ2-7; clone size: -; D gene: TRBD1; V gene: TRBV20-1; CDR3 DNA: TGCAGTGCTAGCTTCGGGACAGAACCTCCCGAGCAGTACTTC; CDR3 protein: CSASFGTEPPEQYF
J gene: TRBJ1-2; clone size: -; D gene: -; V gene: TRBV7-2; CDR3 DNA: TGTGCCAGCAGCCAATCGGTAGACTATGGCTACACCTTC; CDR3 protein: CASSQSVDYGYTF
J gene: TRBJ2-5; clone size: many; D gene: TRBD2; V gene: TRBV5-1; CDR3 DNA: TGCGCCAGCAGCTTGAACGGGGGGAGAGAGACCCAGTACTTC; CDR3 protein: CASSLNGGRETQYF
J gene: TRBJ1-1; clone size: many; D gene: TRBD1; V gene: TRBV5-1; CDR3 DNA: TGCGCCAGCAGAACACAGGGGGACACTGAAGCTTTCTTT; CDR3 protein: CASRTQGDTEAFF
J gene: TRBJ1-1; clone size: -; D gene: -; V gene: TRBV10-3; CDR3 DNA: TGTGCCATCAGTGGAAAAGGGGAAATGAACACTGAAGCTTTCTTT; CDR3 protein: CAISGKGEMNTEAFF
J gene: TRBJ2-7; clone size: -; D gene: -; V gene: TRBV25-1; CDR3 DNA: TGTGCCAGCAGTGAGAGGCACAGGGCCAACGAGCAGTACTTC; CDR3 protein: CASSERHRANEQYF
J gene: TRBJ2-3; clone size: many; D gene: -; V gene: TRBV7-6; CDR3 DNA: TGTGCCAGCAGCTTAGGCTCGGGACTCACAGATACGCAGTATTTT; CDR3 protein: CASSLGSGLTDTQYF
J gene: TRBJ1-6; clone size: -; D gene: TRBD1; V gene: TRBV25-1; CDR3 DNA: TGTGCCAGCAGTCAATCCGGGACAGATAATTCACCCCTCCACTTT; CDR3 protein: CASSQSGTDNSPLHF
J gene: TRBJ1-2; clone size: many; D gene: -; V gene: TRBV6-4; CDR3 DNA: TGTGCCAGCAGTCCGGAAGGTCACGGCTATGGCTACACCTTC; CDR3 protein: CASSPEGHGYGYTF
J gene: TRBJ2-7; clone size: -; D gene: TRBD2; V gene: TRBV11-1; CDR3 DNA: TGTGCCAGCAGCGTTTCTAGCGGGGGGGCGCAAAGTTCCTACGAGCAGTACTTC; CDR3 protein: CASSVSSGGAQSSYEQYF
J gene: TRBJ2-1; clone size: many; D gene: -; V gene: TRBV7-2; CDR3 DNA: TGTGCCAGCAGCTTAGACTACTCCCTTCGGCAGTTCTTC; CDR3 protein: CASSLDYSLRQFF
J gene: TRBJ1-2; clone size: -; D gene: -; V gene: TRBV15; CDR3 DNA: TGTGCCACCAGCAGTACACACAGCGTCCGAGCCTATGGCTACACCTTC; CDR3 protein: CATSSTHSVRAYGYTF
J gene: TRBJ2-1; clone size: -; D gene: TRBD2; V gene: TRBV10-3; CDR3 DNA: TGTGCCACCGCACCCGGGACTAGCTACAATGAGCAGTTCTTC; CDR3 protein: CATAPGTSYNEQFF
J gene: TRBJ1-1; clone size: once; D gene: -; V gene: TRBV29-1; CDR3 DNA: TGCAGCGTTGTTCTCGTGACTGGAGCTTTCTTT; CDR3 protein: CSVVLVTGAFF
J gene: TRBJ1-5; clone size: -; D gene: -; V gene: TRBV20-1; CDR3 DNA: TGCAGTGCTAGATCAACAGGTAGCAATCAGCCCCAGCATTTT; CDR3 protein: CSARSTGSNQPQHF
J gene: TRBJ1-3; clone size: many; D gene: -; V gene: TRBV6-1; CDR3 DNA: TGTGCCAGCAGTACGGGACGGAGTGGAAACACCATATATTTT; CDR3 protein: CASSTGRSGNTIYF
J gene: TRBJ2-7; clone size: -; D gene: TRBD1; V gene: TRBV10-3; CDR3 DNA: TGTGCCATCAGTGAGTCGCGGGGTGTGGGACAGGGTCACGAGCAGTACTTC; CDR3 protein: CAISESRGVGQGHEQYF
J gene: TRBJ2-5; clone size: many; D gene: TRBD1; V gene: TRBV9; CDR3 DNA: TGTGCCAGCAGCGCCGGGACAGGGGGGGAGACCCAGTACTTC; CDR3 protein: CASSAGTGGETQYF
J gene: TRBJ1-1; clone size: -; D gene: -; V gene: TRBV10-3; CDR3 DNA: TGTGCCATCAGTGCCTCTGGGGCTGAAGCTTTCTTT; CDR3 protein: CAISASGAEAFF
J gene: TRBJ1-1; clone size: many; D gene: -; V gene: TRBV20-1; CDR3 DNA: TGCAGTGCTAGAGAGGGACTGCAGAACACTGAAGCTTTCTTT; CDR3 protein: CSAREGLQNTEAFF
J gene: TRBJ2-5; clone size: -; D gene: -; V gene: TRBV10-2; CDR3 DNA: TGCGCCAGCAGTGAGATTAGCGCAGAGACCCAGTACTTC; CDR3 protein: CASSEISAETQYF
J gene: TRBJ2-3; clone size: -; D gene: -; V gene: TRBV24-1; CDR3 DNA: TGTGCCACCAAGTCCAGCACAGATACGCAGTATTTT; CDR3 protein: CATKSSTDTQYF
J gene: TRBJ1-2; clone size: few; D gene: -; V gene: TRBV3-1; CDR3 DNA: TGTGCCAGCAGCCAAGCCACCATCGGTGGCTACACCTTC; CDR3 protein: CASSQATIGGYTF
J gene: TRBJ2-6; clone size: -; D gene: -; V gene: TRBV2; CDR3 DNA: TGTGCCACCACGCGCTTTCGGGGGCCTGGGGCCAACGTCCTGACTTTC; CDR3 protein: CATTRFRGPGANVLTF
J gene: TRBJ2-1; clone size: -; D gene: -; V gene: TRBV19; CDR3 DNA: TGTGCCAGGAGGAGGGTTACCTACAATGAGCAGTTCTTC; CDR3 protein: CARRRVTYNEQFF
J gene: TRBJ2-1; clone size: few; D gene: TRBD2; V gene: TRBV6-5; CDR3 DNA: TGTGCCAGCAGTTACGGGGGGACTAGCGGAATCCCTTATGAGCAGTTCTTC; CDR3 protein: CASSYGGTSGIPYEQFF
J gene: TRBJ1-6; clone size: many; D gene: -; V gene: TRBV6-2/TRBV6-3; CDR3 DNA: TGTGCCAGCAGCCAAGGGACGGCTTATAATTCACCCCTCCACTTT; CDR3 protein: CASSQGTAYNSPLHF
J gene: TRBJ2-1; clone size: many; D gene: TRBD2; V gene: TRBV10-3; CDR3 DNA: TGTGCCATGGGGGTTGGGACTAGCACCAAGGATGAGCAGTTCTTC; CDR3 protein: CAMGVGTSTKDEQFF
J gene: TRBJ1-2; clone size: -; D gene: -; V gene: TRBV7-2; CDR3 DNA: TGTGCCAGCAGCATTCGTTTGGACAGCGGGGATGGCTACACCTTC; CDR3 protein: CASSIRLDSGDGYTF
J gene: TRBJ1-2; clone size: many; D gene: -; V gene: TRBV14; CDR3 DNA: TGTGCCAGCAGCCAACAAGGGAGGGGATTCTCTAACTATGGCTACACCTTC; CDR3 protein: CASSQQGRGFSNYGYTF
J gene: TRBJ2-7; clone size: -; D gene: -; V gene: TRBV7-9; CDR3 DNA: TGTGCCAGCAGCTTAGTTGGTGCCTACGAGCAGTACTTC; CDR3 protein: CASSLVGAYEQYF
J gene: TRBJ1-5; clone size: -; D gene: -; V gene: TRBV2; CDR3 DNA: TGCGCCAGCAGCCAATCAGGGTTTCCCGATCAGCCCCAGCATTTT; CDR3 protein: CASSQSGFPDQPQHF
J gene: TRBJ1-2; clone size: many; D gene: TRBD1; V gene: TRBV6-5; CDR3 DNA: TGTGCCAGCAGTCGCTCGACAGGGGTTTTTGGCTACACCTTC; CDR3 protein: CASSRSTGVFGYTF